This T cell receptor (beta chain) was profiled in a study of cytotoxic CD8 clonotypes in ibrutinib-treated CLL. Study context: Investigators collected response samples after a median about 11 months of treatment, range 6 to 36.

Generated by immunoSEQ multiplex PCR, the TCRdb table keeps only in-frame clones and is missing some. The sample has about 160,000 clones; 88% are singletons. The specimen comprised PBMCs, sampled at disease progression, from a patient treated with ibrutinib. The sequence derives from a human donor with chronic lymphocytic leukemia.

As DNA, the CDR3 is TGTGCCAGCAGTTCCGGGACACCCAATCAGCCCCAGCATTTT. Protein product: CASSSGTPNQPQHF. J is TRBJ1-5 and V is TRBV6-5; possible D gene TRBD1, 6 bases. CDR1 and CDR2 from the germline V gene are MNHEY and SVGAGI. The CDR3 is made up of 14 amino acids. V lost 4 bases and J 3 bases, leaving 10 bases between the germline ends.